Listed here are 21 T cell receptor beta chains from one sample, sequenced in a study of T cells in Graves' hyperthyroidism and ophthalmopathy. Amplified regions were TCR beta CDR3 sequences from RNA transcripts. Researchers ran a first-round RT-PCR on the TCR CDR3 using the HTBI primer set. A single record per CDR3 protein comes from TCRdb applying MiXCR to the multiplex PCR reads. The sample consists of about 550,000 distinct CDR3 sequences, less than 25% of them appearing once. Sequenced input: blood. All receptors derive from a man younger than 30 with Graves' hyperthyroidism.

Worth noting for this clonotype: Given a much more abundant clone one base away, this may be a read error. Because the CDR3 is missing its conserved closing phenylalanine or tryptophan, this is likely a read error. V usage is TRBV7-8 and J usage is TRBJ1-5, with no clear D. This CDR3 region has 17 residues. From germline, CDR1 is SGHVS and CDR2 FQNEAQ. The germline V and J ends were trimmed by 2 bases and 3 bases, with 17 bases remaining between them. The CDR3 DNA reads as TGTGCCAGCAGCTTATATAGCCCCGGCCTACTCAATCAGCCCCAGCATTTG. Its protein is CASSLYSPGLLNQPQHL.

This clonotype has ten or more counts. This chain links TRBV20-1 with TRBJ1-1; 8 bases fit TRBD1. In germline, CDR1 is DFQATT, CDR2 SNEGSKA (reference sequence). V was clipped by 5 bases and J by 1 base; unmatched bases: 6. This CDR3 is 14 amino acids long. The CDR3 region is CSAFSGGENTEAFF. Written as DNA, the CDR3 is TGCAGTGCTTTTTCAGGGGGCGAGAACACTGAAGCTTTCTTT.

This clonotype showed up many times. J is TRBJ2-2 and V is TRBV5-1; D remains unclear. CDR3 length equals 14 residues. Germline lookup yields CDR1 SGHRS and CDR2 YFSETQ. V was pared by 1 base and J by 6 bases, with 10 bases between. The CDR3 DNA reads TGCGCCAGCAGCTTGTTTACCTCTCCCGGGGAGCTGTTTTTT. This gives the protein CASSLFTSPGELFF.

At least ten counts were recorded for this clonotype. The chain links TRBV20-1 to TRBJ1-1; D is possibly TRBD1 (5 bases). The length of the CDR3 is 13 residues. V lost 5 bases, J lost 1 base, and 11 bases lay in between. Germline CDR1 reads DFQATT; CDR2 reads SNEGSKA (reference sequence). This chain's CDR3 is CSAQRDGNTEAFF. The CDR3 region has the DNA TGCAGTGCTCAGCGGGACGGGAACACTGAAGCTTTCTTT.

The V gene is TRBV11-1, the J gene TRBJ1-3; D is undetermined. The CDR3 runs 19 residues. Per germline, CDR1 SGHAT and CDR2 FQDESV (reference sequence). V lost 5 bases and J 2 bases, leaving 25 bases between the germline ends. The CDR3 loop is CASSPRALHTLATGNTIYF. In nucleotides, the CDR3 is TGTGCCAGCAGCCCCCGCGCTCTCCACACTCTGGCTACTGGAAACACCATATATTTT.

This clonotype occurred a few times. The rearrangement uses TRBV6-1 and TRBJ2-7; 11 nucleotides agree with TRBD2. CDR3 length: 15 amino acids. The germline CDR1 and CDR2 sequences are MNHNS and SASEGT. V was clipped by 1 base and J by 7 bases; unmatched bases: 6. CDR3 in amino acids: CASSEERASGGEQYF. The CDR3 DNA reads TGTGCCAGCAGTGAAGAAAGGGCTAGCGGGGGGGAGCAGTACTTC.

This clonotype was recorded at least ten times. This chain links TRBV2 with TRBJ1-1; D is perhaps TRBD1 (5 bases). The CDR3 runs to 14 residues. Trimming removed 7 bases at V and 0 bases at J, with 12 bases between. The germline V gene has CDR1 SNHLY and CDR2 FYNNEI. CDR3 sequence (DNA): TGTGCCAGCATATCCGACAGTATGAACACTGAAGCTTTCTTT. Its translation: CASISDSMNTEAFF.

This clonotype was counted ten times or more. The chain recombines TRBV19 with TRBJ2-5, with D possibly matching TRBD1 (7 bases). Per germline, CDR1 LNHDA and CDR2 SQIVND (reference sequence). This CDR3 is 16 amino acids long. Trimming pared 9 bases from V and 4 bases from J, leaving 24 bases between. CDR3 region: CASRARTGREVETQYF. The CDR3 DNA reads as TGTGCCAGCCGCGCCCGGACAGGAAGGGAGGTAGAGACCCAGTACTTC.

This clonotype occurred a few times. The CDR3: CASSFGPILGGYTF. The DNA of the CDR3 is TGTGCCAGCAGCTTTGGGCCTATCCTGGGAGGCTACACCTTC. The chain joins TRBV5-4 to TRBJ1-2; unclear D gene. V lost 2 bases to trimming and J lost 8 bases, with 16 bases between them. This CDR3 comprises 14 residues. The germline V gene has CDR1 SGHNT and CDR2 YYREEE (reference sequence). Complete variable domain (other parts from reference TRBV5-4 and TRBJ1-2): ETGVTQSPTHLIKTRGQQVTLRCSSQSGHNTVSWYQQALGQGPQFIFQYYREEENGRGNFPPRFSGLQFPNYSSELNVNALELDDSALYLCASSFGPILGGYTFGSGTRLTVV.

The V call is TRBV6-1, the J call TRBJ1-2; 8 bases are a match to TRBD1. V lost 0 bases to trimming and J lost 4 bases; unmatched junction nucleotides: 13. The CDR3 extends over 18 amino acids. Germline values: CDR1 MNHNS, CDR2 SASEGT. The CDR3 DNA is TGTGCCAGCAGTGAAGCCCCTCCCGGGACAGGCGAGGGCTATGGCTACACCTTC. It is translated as CASSEAPPGTGEGYGYTF.

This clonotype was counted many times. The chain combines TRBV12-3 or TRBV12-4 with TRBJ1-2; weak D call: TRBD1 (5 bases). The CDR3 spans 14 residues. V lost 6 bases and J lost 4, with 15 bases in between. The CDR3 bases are TGTGCCAGCAGGAGCGGGGGAATTACCTATGGCTACACCTTC. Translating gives CASRSGGITYGYTF.

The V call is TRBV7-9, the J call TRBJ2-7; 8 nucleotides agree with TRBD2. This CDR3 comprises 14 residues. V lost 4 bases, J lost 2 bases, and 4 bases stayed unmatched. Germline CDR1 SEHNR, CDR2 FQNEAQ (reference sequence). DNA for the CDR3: TGTGCCAGCAGCTCCCGGGGGGGGACCTACGAGCAGTACTTC. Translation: CASSSRGGTYEQYF.

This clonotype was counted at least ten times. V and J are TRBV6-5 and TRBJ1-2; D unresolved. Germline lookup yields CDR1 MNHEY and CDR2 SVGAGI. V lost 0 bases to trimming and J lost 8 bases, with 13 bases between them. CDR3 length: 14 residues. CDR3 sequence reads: CASSYSASPNGYTF. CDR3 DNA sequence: TGTGCCAGCAGTTACTCGGCATCCCCCAACGGCTACACCTTC.

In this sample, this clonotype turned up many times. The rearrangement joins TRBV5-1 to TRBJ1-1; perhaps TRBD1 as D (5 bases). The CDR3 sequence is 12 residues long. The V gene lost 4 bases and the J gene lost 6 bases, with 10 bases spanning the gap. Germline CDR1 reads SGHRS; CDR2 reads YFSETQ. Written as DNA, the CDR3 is TGCGCCAGCAGCGACTGGGACGCTGAAGCTTTCTTT. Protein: CASSDWDAEAFF.

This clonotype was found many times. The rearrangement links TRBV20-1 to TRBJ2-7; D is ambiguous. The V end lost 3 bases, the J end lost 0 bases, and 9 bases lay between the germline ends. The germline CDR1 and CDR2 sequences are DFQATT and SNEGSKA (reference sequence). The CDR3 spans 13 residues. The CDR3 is CSASDDSSYEQYF. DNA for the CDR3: TGCAGTGCTAGCGATGACTCCTCCTACGAGCAGTACTTC.

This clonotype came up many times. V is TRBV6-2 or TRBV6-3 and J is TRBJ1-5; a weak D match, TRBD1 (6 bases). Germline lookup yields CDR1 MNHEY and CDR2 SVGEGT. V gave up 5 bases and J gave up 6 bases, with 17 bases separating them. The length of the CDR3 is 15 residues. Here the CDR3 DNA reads TGTGCCAGCAGTGCGCACAGGGCCGGCGGTCAGCCCCAGCATTTT. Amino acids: CASSAHRAGGQPQHF.

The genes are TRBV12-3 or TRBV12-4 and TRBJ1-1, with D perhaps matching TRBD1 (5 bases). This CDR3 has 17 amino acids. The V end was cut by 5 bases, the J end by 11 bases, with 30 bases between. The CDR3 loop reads CASSPRPSWQGGSSAFF. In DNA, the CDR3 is TGTGCCAGCAGTCCACGACCGTCTTGGCAGGGAGGTAGTTCGGCTTTCTTT.

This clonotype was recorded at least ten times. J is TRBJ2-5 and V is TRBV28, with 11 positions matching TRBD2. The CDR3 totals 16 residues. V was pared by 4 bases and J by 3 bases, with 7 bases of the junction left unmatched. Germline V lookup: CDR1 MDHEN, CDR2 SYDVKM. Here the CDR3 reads CASSSFPGLAEETQYF. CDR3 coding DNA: TGTGCCAGCAGTTCCTTCCCGGGACTAGCGGAAGAGACCCAGTACTTC.

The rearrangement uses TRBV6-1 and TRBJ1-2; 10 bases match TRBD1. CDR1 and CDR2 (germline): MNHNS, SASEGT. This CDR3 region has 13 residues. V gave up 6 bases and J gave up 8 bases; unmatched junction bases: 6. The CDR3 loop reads CASRVGQGLGYTF. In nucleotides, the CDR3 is TGTGCCAGCAGAGTGGGACAGGGGCTCGGCTACACCTTC.

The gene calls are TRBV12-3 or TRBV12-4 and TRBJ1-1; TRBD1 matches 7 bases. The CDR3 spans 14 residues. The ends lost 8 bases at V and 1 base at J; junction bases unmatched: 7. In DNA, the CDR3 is TGTGCCAGCCGGGACAGCGCAGGGAACACTGAAGCTTTCTTT. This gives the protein CASRDSAGNTEAFF.

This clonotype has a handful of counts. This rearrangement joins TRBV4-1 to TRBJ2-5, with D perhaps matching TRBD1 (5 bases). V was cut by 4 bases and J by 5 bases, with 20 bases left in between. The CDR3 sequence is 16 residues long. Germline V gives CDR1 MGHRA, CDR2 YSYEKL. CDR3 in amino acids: CASSRLLGPQRETQYF. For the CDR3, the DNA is TGCGCCAGCAGCCGCCTCTTGGGGCCTCAGAGGGAGACCCAGTACTTC.